This record covers a single T cell receptor (beta chain). Its antigen is unidentified. V lost 7 bases and J 3 bases, leaving 4 bases between the germline ends. The CDR3 length is 10 residues. CDR1 SQVTM and CDR2 ANQGSEA come from the germline V gene. Only in-frame clones appear in the TCRdb table, and some are missing; sequencing was by immunoSEQ multiplex PCR. The sample contains 22,000 or so clones, about 85% of which appear only once. The data stem from a study of OX40 agonist ivuxolimab in advanced cancers. On the study more broadly: Prior therapy, whether anti-PD-1, anti-PD-L1 or anti-CTLA-4, was allowed, and under 50% had some.

Overall study findings and caveats: Expanded clones tended on average to be more numerous among CD8+ T cells than CD4+.

This TCR derives from an adult with an advanced solid tumor such as melanoma, head and neck, liver or kidney cancer. The V call is TRBV29-1, the J call TRBJ2-1; D is unresolved. Source: CD4+ or CD8+ T cells sorted from blood, taken in a trial of the OX40 agonist ivuxolimab. CDR3 amino acids: CSAIYNEQFF. DNA of the CDR3: TGCAGCGCGATCTACAATGAGCAGTTCTTC.